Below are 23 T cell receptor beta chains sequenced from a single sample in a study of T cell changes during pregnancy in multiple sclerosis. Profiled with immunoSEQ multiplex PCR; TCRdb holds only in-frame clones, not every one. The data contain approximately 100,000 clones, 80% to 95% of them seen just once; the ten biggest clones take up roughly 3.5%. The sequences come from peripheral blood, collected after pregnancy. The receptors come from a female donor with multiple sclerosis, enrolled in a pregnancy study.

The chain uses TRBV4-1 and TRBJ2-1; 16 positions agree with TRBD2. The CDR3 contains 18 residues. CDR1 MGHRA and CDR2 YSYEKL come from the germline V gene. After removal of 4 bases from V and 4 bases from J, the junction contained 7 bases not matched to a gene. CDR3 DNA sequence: TGCGCCAGCAGCCCGGGACTAGCGGGGGGGCCACGGTACAATGAGCAGTTCTTC. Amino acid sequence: CASSPGLAGGPRYNEQFF.

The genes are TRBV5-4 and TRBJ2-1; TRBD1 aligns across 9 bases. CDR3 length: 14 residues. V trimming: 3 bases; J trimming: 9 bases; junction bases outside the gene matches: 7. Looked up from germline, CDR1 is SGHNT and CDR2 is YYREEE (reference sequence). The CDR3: CASSWDRVRGEQFF. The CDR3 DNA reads TGTGCCAGCAGCTGGGACAGGGTTAGGGGTGAGCAGTTCTTC.

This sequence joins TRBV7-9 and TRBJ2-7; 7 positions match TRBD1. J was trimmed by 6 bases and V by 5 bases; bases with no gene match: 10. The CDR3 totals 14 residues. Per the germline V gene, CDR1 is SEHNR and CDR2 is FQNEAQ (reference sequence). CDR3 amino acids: CASSLTGTASEQYF. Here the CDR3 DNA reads TGTGCCAGCAGCCTCACCGGGACAGCATCCGAGCAGTACTTC. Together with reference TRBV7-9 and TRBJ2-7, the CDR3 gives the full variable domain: DTGVSQNPRHKITKRGQNVTFRCDPISEHNRLYWYRQTLGQGPEFLTYFQNEAQLEKSRLLSDRFSAERPKGSFSTLEIQRTEQGDSAMYLCASSLTGTASEQYFGPGTRLTVT.

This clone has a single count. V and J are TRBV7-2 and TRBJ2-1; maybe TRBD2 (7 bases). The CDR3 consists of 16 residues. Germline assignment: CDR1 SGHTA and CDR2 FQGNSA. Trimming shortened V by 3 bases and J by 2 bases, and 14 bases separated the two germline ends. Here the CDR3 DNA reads TGTGCCAGCAGCTTCGTAGGGGGGGTGCCCTACAATGAGCAGTTCTTC. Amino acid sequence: CASSFVGGVPYNEQFF.

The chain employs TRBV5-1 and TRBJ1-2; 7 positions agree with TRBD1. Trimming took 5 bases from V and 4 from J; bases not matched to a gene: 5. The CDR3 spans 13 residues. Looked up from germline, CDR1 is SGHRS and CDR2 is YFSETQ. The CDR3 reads CASSPGQVYGYTF. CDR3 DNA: TGCGCCAGCAGTCCCGGACAGGTCTATGGCTACACCTTC.

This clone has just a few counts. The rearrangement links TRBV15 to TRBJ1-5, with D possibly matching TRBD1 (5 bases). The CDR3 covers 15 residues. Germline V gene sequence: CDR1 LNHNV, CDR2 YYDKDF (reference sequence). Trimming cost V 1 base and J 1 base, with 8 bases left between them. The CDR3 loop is CATSRAGNSNQPQHF. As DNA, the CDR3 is TGTGCCACCAGCAGAGCAGGGAACAGCAATCAGCCCCAGCATTTT.

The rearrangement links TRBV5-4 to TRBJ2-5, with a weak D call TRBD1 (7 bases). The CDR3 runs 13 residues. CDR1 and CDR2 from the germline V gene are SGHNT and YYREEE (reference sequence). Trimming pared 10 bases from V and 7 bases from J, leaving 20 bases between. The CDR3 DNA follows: TGTGCCGGACTACGGGACAGAGTGGGGACCCAGTACTTC. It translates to CAGLRDRVGTQYF.

The CDR3 sequence: CASSVASGGAGTGELFF. The DNA of the CDR3 is TGTGCCAGCAGCGTAGCAAGCGGGGGGGCCGGAACCGGGGAGCTGTTTTTT. The chain uses TRBV9 and TRBJ2-2; 10 nucleotides agree with TRBD2. Germline trimming cut 0 bases from V and 5 bases from J; bases unmatched to any gene: 7. The CDR3 has 17 residues. Germline V gives CDR1 SGDLS, CDR2 YYNGEE.

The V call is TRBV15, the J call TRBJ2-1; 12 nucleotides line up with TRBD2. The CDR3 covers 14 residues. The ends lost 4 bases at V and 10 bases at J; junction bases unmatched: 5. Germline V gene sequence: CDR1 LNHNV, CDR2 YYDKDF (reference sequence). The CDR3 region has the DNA TGTGCCACCAGCAACCCTAGCGGGGGGGCCGAGCAGTTCTTC. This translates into CATSNPSGGAEQFF. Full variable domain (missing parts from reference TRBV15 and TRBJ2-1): DAMVIQNPRYQVTQFGKPVTLSCSQTLNHNVMYWYQQKSSQAPKLLFHYYDKDFNNEADTPDNFQSRRPNTSFCFLDIRSPGLGDTAMYLCATSNPSGGAEQFFGPGTRLTVL.

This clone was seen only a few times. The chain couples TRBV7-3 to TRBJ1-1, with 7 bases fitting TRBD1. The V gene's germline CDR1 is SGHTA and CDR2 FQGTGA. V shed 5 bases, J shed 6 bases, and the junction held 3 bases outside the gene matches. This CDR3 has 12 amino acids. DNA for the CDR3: TGTGCCAGCAGCACGGGGACAGCTGAAGCTTTCTTT. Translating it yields CASSTGTAEAFF.

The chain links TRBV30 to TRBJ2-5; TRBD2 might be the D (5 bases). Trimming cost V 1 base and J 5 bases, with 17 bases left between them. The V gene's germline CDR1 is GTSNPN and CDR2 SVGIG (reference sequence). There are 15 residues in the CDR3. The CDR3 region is CAWSAGVGYPETQYF. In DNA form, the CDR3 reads TGTGCCTGGAGTGCCGGGGTGGGATATCCGGAGACCCAGTACTTC.

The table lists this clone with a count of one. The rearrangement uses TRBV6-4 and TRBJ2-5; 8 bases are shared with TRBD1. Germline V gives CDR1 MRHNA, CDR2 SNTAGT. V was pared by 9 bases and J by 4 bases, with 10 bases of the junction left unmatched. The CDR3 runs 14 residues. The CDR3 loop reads CARGSGTGAETQYF. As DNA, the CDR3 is TGTGCCAGGGGATCCGGGACAGGTGCAGAGACCCAGTACTTC.

CDR3 in DNA: TGTGCCACCAGCAGAGAAGCCGGGACAGGGGTTGGCTACACCTTC. Protein sequence: CATSREAGTGVGYTF. The chain employs TRBV15 and TRBJ1-2, with TRBD1 matching 10 bases. The trim removed 0 bases at V and 7 bases at J, leaving 5 bases unmatched. Germline V gives CDR1 LNHNV, CDR2 YYDKDF (reference sequence). The CDR3 totals 15 residues.

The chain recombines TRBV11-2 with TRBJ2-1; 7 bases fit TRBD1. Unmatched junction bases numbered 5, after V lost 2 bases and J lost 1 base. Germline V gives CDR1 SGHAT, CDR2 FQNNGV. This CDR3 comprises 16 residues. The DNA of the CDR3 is TGTGCCAGCAGCTTATTCTACAGGGGTTCCTACAATGAGCAGTTCTTC. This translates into CASSLFYRGSYNEQFF.

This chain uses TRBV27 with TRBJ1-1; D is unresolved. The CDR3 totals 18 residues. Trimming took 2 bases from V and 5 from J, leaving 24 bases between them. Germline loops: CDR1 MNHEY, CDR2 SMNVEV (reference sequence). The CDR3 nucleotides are TGTGCCAGCAGTTTAACCTCCCCCCGGACGCCGGAGGAAACTGAAGCTTTCTTT. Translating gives CASSLTSPRTPEETEAFF.

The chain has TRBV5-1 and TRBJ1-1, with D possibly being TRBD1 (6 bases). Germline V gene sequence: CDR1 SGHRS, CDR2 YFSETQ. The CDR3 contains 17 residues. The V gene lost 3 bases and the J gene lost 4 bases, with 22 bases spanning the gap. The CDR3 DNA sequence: TGCGCCAGCAGCTCCTTGGGGGGGGCAGGGGTGAGCACTGAAGCTTTCTTT. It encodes CASSSLGGAGVSTEAFF.

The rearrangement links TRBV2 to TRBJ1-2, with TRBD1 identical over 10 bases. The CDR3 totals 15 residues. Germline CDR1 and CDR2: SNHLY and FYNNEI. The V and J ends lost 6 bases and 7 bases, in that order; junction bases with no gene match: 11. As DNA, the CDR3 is TGTGCCAGCAGCCTAAAGAGGGACAGGGGCTCTGGCTACACCTTC. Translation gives CASSLKRDRGSGYTF.

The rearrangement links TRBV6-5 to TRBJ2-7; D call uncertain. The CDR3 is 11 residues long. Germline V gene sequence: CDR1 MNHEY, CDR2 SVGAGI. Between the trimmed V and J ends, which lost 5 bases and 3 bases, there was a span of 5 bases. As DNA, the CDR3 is TGTGCCAGCAGTGACAACTACGAGCAGTACTTC. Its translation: CASSDNYEQYF.

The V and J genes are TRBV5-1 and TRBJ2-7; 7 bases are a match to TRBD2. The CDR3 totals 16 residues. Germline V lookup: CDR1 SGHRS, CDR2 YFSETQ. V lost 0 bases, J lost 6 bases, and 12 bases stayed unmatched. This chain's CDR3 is CASSLARGEAGLEQYF. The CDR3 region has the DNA TGCGCCAGCAGCTTGGCCCGGGGGGAAGCAGGGCTCGAGCAGTACTTC. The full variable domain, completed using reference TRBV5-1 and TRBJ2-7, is KAGVTQTPRYLIKTRGQQVTLSCSPISGHRSVSWYQQTPGQGLQFLFEYFSETQRNKGNFPGRFSGRQFSNSRSEMNVSTLELGDSALYLCASSLARGEAGLEQYFGPGTRLTVT.

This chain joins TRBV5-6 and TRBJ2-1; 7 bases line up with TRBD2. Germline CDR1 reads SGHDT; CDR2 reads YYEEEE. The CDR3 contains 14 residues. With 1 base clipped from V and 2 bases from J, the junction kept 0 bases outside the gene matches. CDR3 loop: CASSLSGAYNEQFF. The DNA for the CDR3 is TGTGCCAGCAGCTTGAGCGGGGCCTACAATGAGCAGTTCTTC.

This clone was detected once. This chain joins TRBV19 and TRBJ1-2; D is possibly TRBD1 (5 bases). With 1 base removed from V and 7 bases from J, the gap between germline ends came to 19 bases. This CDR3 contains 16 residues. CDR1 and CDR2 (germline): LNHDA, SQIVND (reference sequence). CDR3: CASSIARDSPRLGYTF. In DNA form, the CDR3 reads TGTGCCAGTAGTATAGCCCGAGACAGCCCCCGACTTGGCTACACCTTC. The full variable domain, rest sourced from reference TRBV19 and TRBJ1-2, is DGGITQSPKYLFRKEGQNVTLSCEQNLNHDAMYWYRQDPGQGLRLIYYSQIVNDFQKGDIAEGYSVSREKKESFPLTVTSAQKNPTAFYLCASSIARDSPRLGYTFGSGTRLTVV.

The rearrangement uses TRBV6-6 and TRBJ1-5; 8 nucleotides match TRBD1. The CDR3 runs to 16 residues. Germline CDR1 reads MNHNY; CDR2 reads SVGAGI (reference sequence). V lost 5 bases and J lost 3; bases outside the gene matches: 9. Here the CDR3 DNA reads TGTGCCAGCAGTCGTCCCGGGACAGGTGACAATCAGCCCCAGCATTTT. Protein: CASSRPGTGDNQPQHF.

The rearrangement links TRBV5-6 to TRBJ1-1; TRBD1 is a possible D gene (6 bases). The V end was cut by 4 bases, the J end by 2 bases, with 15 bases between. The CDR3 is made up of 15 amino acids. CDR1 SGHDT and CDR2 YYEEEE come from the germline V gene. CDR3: CASSKNRVLNTEAFF. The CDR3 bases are TGTGCCAGCAGCAAAAACAGGGTACTTAACACTGAAGCTTTCTTT.